This T cell receptor beta chain derives from a study of technical replicates of blood from several donors. Some clones are missing from TCRdb's copy, which holds only in-frame ones; the method was immunoSEQ multiplex PCR. The sample includes more than 75,000 clones, around 96% seen only once; the top ten take about 0.34%. Germline CDR1 reads MRHNA; CDR2 reads SNTAGT. V was pared by 4 bases and J by 2 bases, with 12 bases between. This CDR3 is built from 14 residues. J is TRBJ2-7 and V is TRBV6-4; D unclear. The TCR originated in a human donor in good health. The sequencing sample was made of T cells isolated from PBMCs. The chain's CDR3 is CASSAETGPYEQYF. The DNA for the CDR3 is TGTGCCAGCAGTGCTGAAACGGGTCCCTACGAGCAGTACTTC.